Below are 10 T cell receptor beta chains sequenced from a single sample in a study. TCRdb reanalysed the RT-PCR reads using MiXCR and keeps one entry per CDR3 protein. This table has about 700,000 distinct CDR3 sequences, 12% to 15% appearing once. The sequencing input was memory CD4+ T cells from blood. The receptors were sampled from a female donor in good health, serving as a healthy control.

The table lists this clonotype with a few counts. The chain carries TRBV12-3 or TRBV12-4 and TRBJ2-5; D is ambiguous. V lost 3 bases and J lost 11, with 13 bases in between. This CDR3 comprises 12 residues. CDR3 sequence: CASSFGLAGQYF. The CDR3 nucleotides read TGTGCCAGCAGTTTTGGGCTGGCAGGTCAGTACTTC.

This rearrangement joins TRBV7-3 to TRBJ2-3, with 9 bases that match TRBD2. This CDR3 has 15 residues. Trimming at V came to 5 bases and at J to 0 bases, leaving 3 bases not matched to a gene. CDR1 is SGHTA, CDR2 FQGTGA, per germline. The DNA of the CDR3 is TGTGCCAGCAGCACCACTAGCGGGAGCACAGATACGCAGTATTTT. This translates into CASSTTSGSTDTQYF.

The chain employs TRBV11-2 and TRBJ2-7; D is unresolved. Germline V gene sequence: CDR1 SGHAT, CDR2 FQNNGV. Trimming stripped 1 base from V and 2 bases from J, with 12 bases between. The CDR3 is 15 residues long. CDR3 sequence: CASSLVSGITYEQYF. For the CDR3, the DNA is TGTGCCAGCAGCTTAGTTTCTGGGATTACCTACGAGCAGTACTTC.

This clonotype has at least ten counts. The J gene is TRBJ2-2, the V gene TRBV18; D gene ambiguous. This CDR3 spans 15 amino acids. Per germline, CDR1 KGHSH and CDR2 LQKENI. Trimming removed 3 bases at V and 4 bases at J, with 12 bases between. The CDR3 DNA reads TGTGCCAGCTCACCCACCATGTCGGGCACCGGGGAGCTGTTTTTT. Residues: CASSPTMSGTGELFF.

This chain joins TRBV5-1 and TRBJ2-2; 14 bases agree with TRBD2. The CDR3 is made up of 15 amino acids. Trimming at V came to 7 bases and at J to 7 bases, leaving 6 bases not matched to a gene. CDR1 SGHRS and CDR2 YFSETQ come from the germline V gene. This CDR3 is CASAPGLAGVGELFF. DNA of the CDR3: TGCGCCAGCGCACCGGGACTAGCGGGAGTCGGGGAGCTGTTTTTT. Based on the CDR3 plus reference TRBV5-1 and TRBJ2-2, the full variable domain is KAGVTQTPRYLIKTRGQQVTLSCSPISGHRSVSWYQQTPGQGLQFLFEYFSETQRNKGNFPGRFSGRQFSNSRSEMNVSTLELGDSALYLCASAPGLAGVGELFFGEGSRLTVL.

The V call is TRBV20-1, the J call TRBJ1-4; no reliable D call. V lost 0 bases and J 10 bases, leaving 12 bases between the germline ends. The CDR3 contains 13 residues. Germline V gives CDR1 DFQATT, CDR2 SNEGSKA (reference sequence). Written as DNA, the CDR3 is TGCAGTGCTAGAGAGACACTGGACTTAAAACTGTTTTTT. Protein product: CSARETLDLKLFF.

This clonotype has only a few counts. This chain connects TRBV7-3 to TRBJ2-1; 11 bases align to TRBD2. This CDR3 comprises 16 residues. Germline lookup yields CDR1 SGHTA and CDR2 FQGTGA. Unmatched junction bases numbered 7, after V lost 1 base and J lost 8 bases. The CDR3 DNA reads TGTGCCAGCAGCTTAAGGCTAGCGGGAGGTGAAGATGAGCAGTTCTTC. Protein: CASSLRLAGGEDEQFF. Based on the CDR3 plus reference TRBV7-3 and TRBJ2-1, the full variable domain is GAGVSQTPSNKVTEKGKYVELRCDPISGHTALYWYRQSLGQGPEFLIYFQGTGAADDSGLPNDRFFAVRPEGSVSTLKIQRTERGDSAVYLCASSLRLAGGEDEQFFGPGTRLTVL.

The rearrangement joins TRBV5-1 to TRBJ2-1; 8 positions match TRBD1. CDR3 length: 14 amino acids. The germline CDR1 and CDR2 sequences are SGHRS and YFSETQ. Trimming at V came to 4 bases and at J to 8 bases, leaving 8 bases not matched to a gene. As DNA, the CDR3 is TGCGCCAGCAGCCCGGGACAGGTAGGGGATGAGCAGTTCTTC. This gives the protein CASSPGQVGDEQFF.

This rearrangement joins TRBV24-1 to TRBJ1-1; 7 nucleotides align to TRBD1. CDR1 is KGHDR, CDR2 SFDVKD, per germline. V shed 12 bases and J 5 bases; nucleotides not matched to a gene: 11. The CDR3 spans 13 residues. The chain's CDR3 is CAAAQGWGTEAFF. CDR3 coding DNA: TGTGCCGCGGCACAGGGGTGGGGGACTGAAGCTTTCTTT.

The V call is TRBV7-2, the J call TRBJ2-7; the match to TRBD1 covers 7 bases. The CDR3 sequence is 14 residues long. Germline V gene sequence: CDR1 SGHTA, CDR2 FQGNSA. J gave up 3 bases and V 5 bases, and 7 bases lay outside the gene matches. Here the CDR3 reads CASSRNRDSYEQYF. The CDR3 DNA follows: TGTGCCAGCAGCCGCAACCGGGACAGCTACGAGCAGTACTTC. Filled out from reference TRBV7-2 and TRBJ2-7, the complete variable domain reads GAGVSQSPSNKVTEKGKDVELRCDPISGHTALYWYRQSLGQGLEFLIYFQGNSAPDKSGLPSDRFSAERTGGSVSTLTIQRTQQEDSAVYLCASSRNRDSYEQYFGPGTRLTVT.